This TCR beta chain was obtained from a study of cytomegalovirus exposure and HLA in healthy donors. Study details: As an earlier analysis found, some 180 million T cells yielded over 95 million unique TCR beta sequences.

Study results and limitations: Segments of the TCR beta V type were, in most cases, productive about 90% or about 30% of the time in an earlier analysis. It was about 150 TCR beta chains that were listed as cytomegalovirus-associated.

Looked up from germline, CDR1 is SGDLS and CDR2 is YYNGEE. V dropped 4 bases and J dropped 3; count of bases not matched to a gene: 4. CDR3 size: 14 residues. Comments on this clone: Its specificity is unknown.

A multiplex PCR was run with 60 Vbeta primers and 13 Jbeta primers. The protocol was immunoSEQ multiplex PCR, while the TCRdb copy is restricted to in-frame clones and leaves out a portion. In the table there are 110,000 to 150,000 clones, 65% to 85% of which are singletons. The rearrangement uses TRBV9 and TRBJ2-7, with 10 bases identical to TRBD2. This clonotype was sampled from a man under 40 in good health and CMV-seronegative. The specimen sequenced was PBMCs. This CDR3 is CASSFASGSYEQYF. The CDR3 bases are TGTGCCAGCAGCTTCGCTAGCGGGAGCTACGAGCAGTACTTC. Full variable domain (remainder filled in from reference TRBV9 and TRBJ2-7): DSGVTQTPKHLITATGQRVTLRCSPRSGDLSVYWYQQSLDQGLQFLIQYYNGEERAKGNILERFSAQQFPDLHSELNLSSLELGDSALYFCASSFASGSYEQYFGPGTRLTVT.